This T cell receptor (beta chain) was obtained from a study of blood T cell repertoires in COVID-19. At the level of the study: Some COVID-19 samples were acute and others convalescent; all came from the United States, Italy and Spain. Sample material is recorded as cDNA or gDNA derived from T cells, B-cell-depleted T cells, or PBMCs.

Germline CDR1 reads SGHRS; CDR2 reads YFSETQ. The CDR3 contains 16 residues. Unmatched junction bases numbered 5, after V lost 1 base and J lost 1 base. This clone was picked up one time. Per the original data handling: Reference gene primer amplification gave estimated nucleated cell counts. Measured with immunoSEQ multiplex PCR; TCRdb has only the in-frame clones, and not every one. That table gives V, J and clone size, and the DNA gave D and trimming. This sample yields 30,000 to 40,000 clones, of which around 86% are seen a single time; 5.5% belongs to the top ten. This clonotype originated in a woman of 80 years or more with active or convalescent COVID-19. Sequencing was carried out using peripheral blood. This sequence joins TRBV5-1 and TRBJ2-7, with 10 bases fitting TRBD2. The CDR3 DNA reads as TGCGCCAGCAGCTTGAGTGGTAGCGGGGGGTCCTACGAGCAGTACTTC. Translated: CASSLSGSGGSYEQYF.